This is a list of T cell receptor beta chains from one sample in a study of shared clonotypes between healthy human individuals. Produced via immunoSEQ multiplex PCR; TCRdb's table is partial and in-frame only. The table lists 150,000 to 200,000 clones, around 63% of them singletons, with about 10% in the top ten. The sample consisted of memory CD4+ T cells sorted from blood. The receptors originated from a man in his thirties or forties in good health. Each CDR3 is given with its conserved first and last residue. A D gene is named only where the DNA matches it firmly. Some rows mark clone size as missing; the rest say once, few, many or name a class of expanded clone.

TRBJ2-3,TRBD2,-,TRBV18,CASSPLPGLVGHTDTQYF,TGTGCCAGCTCACCACTTCCGGGACTAGTGGGGCACACAGATACGCAGTATTTT
TRBJ2-1,-,-,TRBV5-1,CASSLGSSNEQFF,TGCGCCAGCAGCTTGGGTTCAAGCAATGAGCAGTTCTTC
TRBJ2-1,-,-,TRBV5-4,CASSLVREEQFF,TGTGCCAGCAGCTTGGTCCGGGAGGAGCAGTTCTTC
TRBJ1-2,-,few,TRBV15,CATSSGSIPGGGYTF,TGTGCCACCAGTTCGGGTTCGATTCCGGGAGGGGGCTACACCTTC
TRBJ2-1,TRBD1,-,TRBV2,CASRGETGSGVFF,TGTGCCAGCAGGGGAGAGACAGGGTCCGGGGTGTTCTTC
TRBJ2-7,TRBD1,-,TRBV5-1,CASSLVAGGNYEQYF,TGCGCCAGCAGCTTGGTGGCAGGGGGTAACTACGAGCAGTACTTC
TRBJ2-1,TRBD2,few,TRBV5-1,CASSSTSPSYNEQFF,TGCGCCAGCAGCTCGACTAGCCCGTCCTACAATGAGCAGTTCTTC
TRBJ2-7,TRBD1,-,TRBV5-1,CASSLLGQGGSEQYF,TGCGCCAGCAGCTTGCTCGGACAGGGGGGATCAGAGCAGTACTTC
TRBJ2-7,TRBD2,-,TRBV7-9,CASSRDYMSEQYF,TGTGCCAGCAGCAGGGACTATATGAGTGAGCAGTACTTC
TRBJ2-2,TRBD2,-,TRBV14,CASSQRIAGATGELFF,TGTGCCAGCAGCCAACGAATAGCGGGAGCGACCGGGGAGCTGTTTTTT
TRBJ2-5,-,-,TRBV29-1,CSVVRRDHQETQYF,TGCAGCGTTGTGAGGCGGGATCACCAAGAGACCCAGTACTTC
TRBJ1-5,-,-,TRBV25-1,CASSDQGWNQPQHF,TGTGCCAGCAGTGATCAGGGATGGAATCAGCCCCAGCATTTT
TRBJ2-7,-,-,TRBV10-3,CAISDPRGSYEQYF,TGTGCCATCAGTGATCCCAGGGGATCCTACGAGCAGTACTTC
TRBJ2-2,TRBD1,few,TRBV5-5,CASSPTGVPNTGELFF,TGTGCCAGCAGCCCGACAGGGGTCCCAAACACCGGGGAGCTGTTTTTT
TRBJ2-7,-,once,TRBV10-3,CAISGGAYDEQYF,TGTGCCATCAGTGGGGGAGCCTACGACGAGCAGTACTTC
TRBJ1-4,TRBD1,-,TRBV5-1,CASSSTGTNEKLFF,TGCGCCAGCAGCTCGACAGGGACTAATGAAAAACTGTTTTTT
TRBJ1-2,-,once,TRBV7-9,CASSPGSSNYGYTF,TGTGCCAGCAGCCCAGGGAGCAGCAACTATGGCTACACCTTC
TRBJ1-2,-,-,TRBV10-3,CAISDSGREADGYTF,TGTGCCATCAGTGATTCCGGCAGGGAAGCAGATGGCTACACCTTC
TRBJ2-1,-,-,TRBV19,CASSTTTSSYNEQFF,TGTGCCAGTAGTACGACAACGAGCTCCTACAATGAGCAGTTCTTC
TRBJ1-5,-,-,TRBV2,CASSEQLNQPQHF,TGTGCCAGCAGTGAACAGCTTAATCAGCCCCAGCATTTT
TRBJ2-2,TRBD1,-,TRBV5-1,CASSFRDRWTGELFF,TGCGCCAGCAGCTTCCGGGACAGGTGGACCGGGGAGCTGTTTTTT
TRBJ2-4,-,-,TRBV5-6,CASSLRGSDIQYF,TGTGCCAGCAGCTTGCGGGGTTCGGACATTCAGTACTTC
TRBJ1-2,TRBD1,-,TRBV27,CASSLISGTGAGGYTF,TGTGCCAGCAGTTTAATCTCCGGGACAGGGGCCGGCGGCTACACCTTC
TRBJ2-3,-,-,TRBV5-1,CASSSQDPGGDTQYF,TGCGCCAGCAGCAGCCAGGACCCAGGGGGGGATACGCAGTATTTT
TRBJ1-5,-,few,TRBV27,CASSRWGKPQHF,TGTGCCAGCAGTAGGTGGGGAAAGCCCCAGCATTTT
TRBJ2-7,-,-,TRBV27,CASRLHRDSYEQYF,TGTGCCAGCAGATTACATAGAGACAGCTACGAGCAGTACTTC
TRBJ2-3,-,few,TRBV7-3,CASSLGASDTQYF,TGTGCCAGCAGCTTAGGGGCCTCAGATACGCAGTATTTT
TRBJ2-7,TRBD2,-,TRBV10-3,CASVAGSSGEQYF,TGTGCCTCGGTAGCGGGGAGCTCGGGGGAGCAGTACTTC
TRBJ2-5,TRBD2,-,TRBV2,CASSREVRETQYF,TGTGCCAGCAGTCGGGAGGTCCGGGAGACCCAGTACTTC
TRBJ2-7,-,many,TRBV28,CASSLEGHRAYEQYF,TGTGCCAGCAGTTTAGAGGGACACCGAGCCTACGAGCAGTACTTC
TRBJ2-1,TRBD2,-,TRBV7-3,CASSFLAGSYNEQFF,TGTGCCAGCAGCTTCTTAGCGGGATCGTACAATGAGCAGTTCTTC